This TCR beta chain came from a study of cytomegalovirus exposure and HLA in healthy donors. In the PCR, 60 Vbeta and 13 Jbeta primers were used. Original processing methods: A follow-up analysis tallied around 80 million unique TCR beta chains, roughly 11 million shared. Data came from immunoSEQ multiplex PCR; TCRdb stores just in-frame clones and leaves some out. V, J and clone size derive from that table, while D and trimming were established from the DNA sequence. The sample includes around 190,000 clones. Sampled while nominally healthy, donors likely had unrecorded immune exposures. Findings and limits, study-wide: Likely technical artifact: a cluster of highly shared sequence variants. An analysis was carried out later, and it reportedly showed fewer N-insertions in an Asian-associated ancestry cluster than the approximately 700-donor mean.

Germline assignment: CDR1 SGHRS and CDR2 YFSETQ. The CDR3 totals 14 residues. V lost 5 bases and J lost 6; bases outside the gene matches: 10. A remark on this clone: What it binds is not known.

This sequence originates from a woman aged 25 to 39 in good health and CMV-seropositive. This rearrangement joins TRBV5-1 to TRBJ2-7; 8 bases match TRBD2. The sequencing input was PBMCs. CDR3 bases: TGCGCCAGCAGATCAGGACCGGGAGGGATCGAGCAGTACTTC. Translation: CASRSGPGGIEQYF.